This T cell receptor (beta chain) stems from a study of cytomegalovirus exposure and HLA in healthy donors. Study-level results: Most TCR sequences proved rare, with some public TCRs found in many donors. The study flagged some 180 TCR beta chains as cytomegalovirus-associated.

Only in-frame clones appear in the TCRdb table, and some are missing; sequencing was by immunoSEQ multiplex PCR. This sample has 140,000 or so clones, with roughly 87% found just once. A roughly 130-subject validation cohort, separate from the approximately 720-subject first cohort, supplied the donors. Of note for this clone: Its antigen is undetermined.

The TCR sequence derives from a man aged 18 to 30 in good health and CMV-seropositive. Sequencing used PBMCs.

The CDR3 reads CASSLGTGYEQYF. The DNA of the CDR3 is TGCGCCAGCAGCCTCGGGACAGGTTACGAGCAGTACTTC. The rearrangement joins TRBV5-1 to TRBJ2-7; TRBD1 agrees at 8 bases. The CDR3 has 13 amino acids. The V and J ends lost 4 bases and 4 bases, in that order; junction bases with no gene match: 4. The germline V gene encodes CDR1 SGHRS and CDR2 YFSETQ.